The subject of this entry is one T cell receptor (beta chain). These data originate in a study of blood T cell repertoires in COVID-19. V was pared by 3 bases and J by 7 bases, with 7 bases between. Germline values: CDR1 SGHTA, CDR2 FQGNSA. This CDR3 contains 12 residues. Repertoires were generated with immunoSEQ multiplex PCR, while TCRdb's copy carries only in-frame clones and drops some. The repertoire holds around 210,000 clones, with approximately 91% as singletons. Specimen: peripheral blood. The receptor comes from a man aged 45-60 years with COVID-19, enrolled during active disease. The chain couples TRBV7-2 to TRBJ2-1; D unresolved. The CDR3 coding sequence is TGTGCCAGCAGCTTGACTCTTAATGAGCAGTTCTTC. This translates into CASSLTLNEQFF.